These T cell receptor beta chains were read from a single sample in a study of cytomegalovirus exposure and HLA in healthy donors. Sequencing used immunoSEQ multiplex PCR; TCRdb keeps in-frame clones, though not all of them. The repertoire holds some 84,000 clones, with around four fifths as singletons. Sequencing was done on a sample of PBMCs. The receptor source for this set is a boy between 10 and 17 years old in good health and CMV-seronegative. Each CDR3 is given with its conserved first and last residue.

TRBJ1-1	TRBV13	CASSLPGAAEAFF
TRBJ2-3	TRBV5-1	CASSPRTGDDTQYF
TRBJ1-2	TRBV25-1	CASSETNGYTF
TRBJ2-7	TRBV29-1	CSVEDGEGVSYEQYF
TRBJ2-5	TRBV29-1	CSVVGFETTALETQYF
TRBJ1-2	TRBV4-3	CASSQDRGWGYGYTF
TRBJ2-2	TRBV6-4	CASSDSQQGTSGELFF
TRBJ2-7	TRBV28	CASSLPVEVPYEQYF
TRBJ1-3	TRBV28	CASSLGSQGGYTIYF
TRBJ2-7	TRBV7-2	CASSLASGTPVGYEQYF
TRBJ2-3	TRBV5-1	CASRNSGSTDTQYF
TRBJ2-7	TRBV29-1	CSVQQGRVSEQYF
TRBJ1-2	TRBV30	CAWSGSPYGYTF
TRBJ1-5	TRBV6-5	CASSLGQGVWQPQHF
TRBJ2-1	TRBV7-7	CASSQGSSGSSYNEQFF
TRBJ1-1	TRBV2	CASRGQVGMNTEAFF
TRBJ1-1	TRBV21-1	CASSMTGENTEAFF
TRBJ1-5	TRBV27	CASSLSRVSNQPQHF
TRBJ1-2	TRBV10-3	CAISEERDYGYTF
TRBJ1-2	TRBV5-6	CASSLANLEQMTDNYGYTF
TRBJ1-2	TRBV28	CASSFTGTPYGYTF
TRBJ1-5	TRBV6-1	CASSEVGQGATQPQHF
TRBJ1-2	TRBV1	CTSSQDKERDSQNYGYTF
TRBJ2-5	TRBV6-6	CASSYTSGGRKETQYF
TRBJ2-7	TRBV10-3	CAISEERERNEQYF
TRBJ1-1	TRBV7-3	CASSLTMNTEAFF
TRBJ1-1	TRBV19	CASSLGDTEAFF
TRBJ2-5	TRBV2	CASTRPGTGNKETQYF
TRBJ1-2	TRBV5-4	CASSLGGANYGYTF
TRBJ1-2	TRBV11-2	CANSYPRVQRDYGYTF
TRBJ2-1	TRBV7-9	CASSPGTSGNEQFF
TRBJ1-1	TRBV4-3	CASSQHGVEAFF
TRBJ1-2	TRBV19	CASRTGVYGYTF
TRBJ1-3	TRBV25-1	CASSLMTGTGLSGNTIYF
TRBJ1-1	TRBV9	CASSARQGARTEAFF
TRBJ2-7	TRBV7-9	CASSYGQGTYEQYF
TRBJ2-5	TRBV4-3	CASSQDIGPRETQYF
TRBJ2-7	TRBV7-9	CASSLTRTGTYEQYF
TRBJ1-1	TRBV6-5	CASNRMNTEAFF
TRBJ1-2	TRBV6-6	CASSYDLRDNYGYTF
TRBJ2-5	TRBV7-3	CASSLREGGTQYF
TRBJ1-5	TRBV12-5	CASGSPGNQPQHF
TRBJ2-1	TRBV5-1	CASTVLGVRGVYNEQFF
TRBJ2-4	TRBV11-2	CASSLGTAVDIQYF
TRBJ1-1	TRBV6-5	CASIAENTEAFF
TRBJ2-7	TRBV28	CASSLRTGRYEQYF
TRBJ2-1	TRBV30	CAWRQRGLANYNEQFF
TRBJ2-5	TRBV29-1	CSVEASYKGVRETQYF
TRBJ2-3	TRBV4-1	CASSRTGQGEADTQYF
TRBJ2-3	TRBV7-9	CASSFLAGGTRDTQYF
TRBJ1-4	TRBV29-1	CSVEDWQGGEKLFF
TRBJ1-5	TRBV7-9	CASSVPGVNQPQHF
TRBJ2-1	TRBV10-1	CASSESVRGNEQFF
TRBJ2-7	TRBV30	CAWSSGGPFNEQYF
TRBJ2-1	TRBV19	CASSIGAGDGQFF